The next 15 T cell receptor beta chains were all read from a single sample in a study of T cell responses to AZD1222 COVID-19 vaccine. The repertoire was sequenced with immunoSEQ multiplex PCR; TCRdb's copy has only in-frame clones and lacks some. This table has tens of thousands of clones, approximately 82% appearing once. Source: peripheral blood, taken on day 0 of AZD1222 vaccination. The receptors come from an adult in good health.

The gene calls are TRBV9 and TRBJ2-3; D remains ambiguous. In germline, CDR1 is SGDLS, CDR2 YYNGEE. V was shortened by 0 bases and J by 5 bases, with 10 bases between the two germline ends. This CDR3 has 14 residues. For the CDR3, the DNA is TGTGCCAGCAGCGTAGAGTCGGGTGGAGATACGCAGTATTTT. Encoded protein: CASSVESGGDTQYF.

This chain connects TRBV6-5 to TRBJ1-3, with D possibly matching TRBD1 (6 bases). Germline CDR1 and CDR2: MNHEY and SVGAGI. The CDR3 loop spans 14 amino acids. Trimming pared 6 bases from V and 4 bases from J, leaving 13 bases between. This CDR3 reads CASRKGGRGNTIYF. As DNA, the CDR3 is TGTGCCAGCAGGAAAGGGGGGAGGGGAAACACCATATATTTT.

V usage is TRBV10-1 and J usage is TRBJ2-4; TRBD2 agrees at 9 bases. In germline, CDR1 is WNHNN, CDR2 SYGVQD (reference sequence). The J segment lost 8 bases and the V segment lost 6 bases, leaving 8 bases of the junction unmatched. This CDR3 is 14 amino acids long. In nucleotides, the CDR3 is TGCGCCAGCAGCCGTAGCGGGAGTGCGCACATTCAGTACTTC. Its translation: CASSRSGSAHIQYF.

This clone has a handful of counts. The chain uses TRBV6-1 and TRBJ1-2; 7 bases are shared with TRBD1. CDR3 length: 16 amino acids. Germline V gene sequence: CDR1 MNHNS, CDR2 SASEGT. With 1 base clipped from V and 0 bases from J, the junction kept 5 bases outside the gene matches. CDR3 residues: CASSEGQGVANYGYTF. Written as DNA, the CDR3 is TGTGCCAGCAGTGAAGGCCAGGGGGTAGCTAACTATGGCTACACCTTC.

Here the CDR3 reads CARSSSQGAKETQYF. The DNA for the CDR3 is TGTGCCAGAAGCTCGTCCCAGGGGGCGAAGGAGACCCAGTACTTC. This chain uses TRBV5-3 with TRBJ2-5; TRBD1 matches 8 bases. TRBV5-3 is labeled an ORF, and its function is uncertain. Trimming cost V 3 bases and J 5 bases; bases outside gene matches: 9. The CDR3 extends over 15 amino acids.

In its sample, this clone was seen once. The chain is built from TRBV6-2 or TRBV6-3 and TRBJ1-1; maybe TRBD1 (5 bases). The CDR3 contains 14 residues. Trimming cost V 4 bases and J 8 bases, with 17 bases left between them. Germline V gene data show CDR1 as MNHEY and CDR2 as SVGEGT. This CDR3 reads CASSFTGLPGEAFF. The CDR3 nucleotides are TGTGCCAGCAGTTTCACGGGGCTTCCTGGGGAAGCTTTCTTT.

Only a few counts were recorded for this clone. The rearrangement joins TRBV20-1 to TRBJ1-2, with 7 bases lining up with TRBD1. The V gene end was trimmed by 3 bases and the J gene end by 3 bases; junction bases not matched to a gene: 4. The CDR3 loop spans 13 amino acids. The germline V gene has CDR1 DFQATT and CDR2 SNEGSKA (reference sequence). CDR3 in amino acids: CSASPDRYYGYTF. The CDR3 nucleotides read TGCAGTGCTAGTCCGGACAGGTACTATGGCTACACCTTC.

V and J are TRBV2 and TRBJ2-2; possibly TRBD2 for D (6 bases). This CDR3 comprises 14 residues. V lost 8 bases to trimming and J lost 5 bases, with 15 bases between them. Germline lookup yields CDR1 SNHLY and CDR2 FYNNEI. The chain's CDR3 is CASRGPGGTGELFF. For the CDR3, the DNA is TGTGCCAGCCGGGGCCCCGGGGGAACCGGGGAGCTGTTTTTT.

This chain links TRBV7-2 with TRBJ2-7, with a possible D match to TRBD1 (6 bases). The CDR3 is 12 amino acids. Germline CDR1 is SGHTA and CDR2 is FQGNSA. Trimming stripped 5 bases from V and 9 bases from J, with 14 bases between. CDR3 DNA: TGTGCCAGCAGCAAAACAGGGTTGGCGCAGTACTTC. Its translation: CASSKTGLAQYF.

This clone was observed a handful of times. The V call is TRBV28, the J call TRBJ1-5; no definite D call. The CDR3 sequence is 15 residues long. Per the germline V gene, CDR1 is MDHEN and CDR2 is SYDVKM. Trimming shortened V by 4 bases and J by 2 bases, and 12 bases separated the two germline ends. The CDR3 here is CASSSSTVGNQPQHF. For the CDR3, the DNA is TGTGCCAGCAGTTCCTCAACGGTGGGCAATCAGCCCCAGCATTTT.

In its sample, this clone was seen a few times. The chain recombines TRBV24-1 with TRBJ2-7; TRBD2 aligns across 8 bases. There are 11 residues in the CDR3. The ends lost 6 bases at V and 6 bases at J; junction bases unmatched: 0. CDR1 and CDR2 (germline): KGHDR, SFDVKD. CDR3 coding DNA: TGTGCCACCAGTCTAGCGGGCGAGCAGTACTTC. This translates into CATSLAGEQYF.

The chain recombines TRBV19 with TRBJ2-2, with D perhaps matching TRBD1 (5 bases). Germline values: CDR1 LNHDA, CDR2 SQIVND (reference sequence). The CDR3 has 14 residues. Trimming left V 2 bases short and J 6 bases short, with 10 bases between. The CDR3 DNA follows: TGTGCCAGTAGTATAAGCAGGGCTGCCGGGGAGCTGTTTTTT. This translates into CASSISRAAGELFF.

This sequence joins TRBV28 and TRBJ1-5, with 9 bases matching TRBD1. The CDR3 sequence is 14 residues long. The germline CDR1 and CDR2 sequences are MDHEN and SYDVKM. The V gene end was trimmed by 5 bases and the J gene end by 6 bases; junction bases not matched to a gene: 5. CDR3 bases: TGTGCCAGCAGTCTCACAGGGGGCGGTCAGCCCCAGCATTTT. This encodes CASSLTGGGQPQHF.

V usage is TRBV19 and J usage is TRBJ1-2; TRBD1 matches 9 bases. The junction had 2 bases not matched to a gene; V was cut back by 7 bases and J by 5 bases. CDR1 is LNHDA, CDR2 SQIVND, per germline (reference sequence). The CDR3 consists of 12 residues. This CDR3 reads CASTDRGYGYTF. The DNA of the CDR3 is TGTGCCAGTACCGACAGGGGGTATGGCTACACCTTC.

This chain joins TRBV5-1 and TRBJ2-3; TRBD2 agrees at 16 bases. Germline V gene data show CDR1 as SGHRS and CDR2 as YFSETQ. CDR3 length equals 16 residues. J gave up 3 bases and V 4 bases, and 2 bases lay outside the gene matches. CDR3 loop: CASSPGLAGGTDTQYF. The CDR3 nucleotides read TGCGCCAGCAGCCCGGGACTAGCGGGAGGGACAGATACGCAGTATTTT.